The 7 T cell receptor beta chains listed next were all sequenced from one sample in a study of T cell clones after liver transplantation. Assay: immunoSEQ multiplex PCR; the TCRdb copy retains only in-frame clones and omits some. The repertoire holds roughly 100,000 clones, with around 80% as singletons. The sequences come from CD4+ T cells from blood, collected approximately 50 months after liver transplant. The receptors here all came from a human patient who received a liver transplant. The graft donor may be the source of some T cells.

V gene TRBV5-4 combines with J gene TRBJ2-3, with D possibly TRBD1 on 5 matching bases. In germline, CDR1 is SGHNT, CDR2 YYREEE (reference sequence). The CDR3 extends over 14 amino acids. Trimming took off 2 bases at V and 2 bases at J, with 9 bases between the two ends. The CDR3 is CASSFDSLTDTQYF. The CDR3 bases are TGTGCCAGCAGCTTCGACAGTCTCACAGATACGCAGTATTTT.

The CDR3 DNA follows: TGTGCCAGCTGGCCGGGACAGGGGTACTACGAGCAGTACTTC. This sequence encodes CASWPGQGYYEQYF. The rearrangement joins TRBV28 to TRBJ2-7; TRBD1 agrees at 10 bases. The trim removed 8 bases at V and 3 bases at J, leaving 7 bases unmatched. Germline V CDR1 and CDR2: MDHEN, SYDVKM. This CDR3 has 14 amino acids.

In this sample, this clone turned up a few times. The rearrangement joins TRBV4-1 to TRBJ2-6; D may be TRBD1 (5 bases). The CDR3 has 17 amino acids. CDR1 and CDR2 from the germline V gene are MGHRA and YSYEKL. V lost 1 base and J 1 base, leaving 11 bases between the germline ends. CDR3 sequence: CASSQASQGSGANVLTF. CDR3 DNA sequence: TGCGCCAGCAGCCAAGCCTCTCAGGGTTCTGGGGCCAACGTCCTGACTTTC.

This chain connects TRBV28 to TRBJ1-6, with D unclear. Looked up from germline, CDR1 is MDHEN and CDR2 is SYDVKM. The CDR3 length is 14 residues. The V end lost 4 bases, the J end lost 7 bases, and 11 bases lay between the germline ends. The CDR3 coding sequence is TGTGCCAGCAGTTCGGACCCCCGCAATTCACCCCTCCACTTT. Amino acids: CASSSDPRNSPLHF.

The chain has TRBV19 and TRBJ1-1; the D gene is possibly TRBD1 (6 bases). Trimming took off 0 bases at V and 4 bases at J, with 18 bases between the two ends. Germline V gives CDR1 LNHDA, CDR2 SQIVND (reference sequence). There are 17 residues in the CDR3. In nucleotides, the CDR3 is TGTGCCAGTAGTATAGATCATGGGCAGGGGCCGGGCACTGAAGCTTTCTTT. Translating gives CASSIDHGQGPGTEAFF. The variable domain in full, completed from reference TRBV19 and TRBJ1-1, reads DGGITQSPKYLFRKEGQNVTLSCEQNLNHDAMYWYRQDPGQGLRLIYYSQIVNDFQKGDIAEGYSVSREKKESFPLTVTSAQKNPTAFYLCASSIDHGQGPGTEAFFGQGTRLTVV.

V and J are TRBV30 and TRBJ2-2; 7 positions agree with TRBD1. The CDR3 has 14 residues. V was clipped by 4 bases and J by 0 bases; unmatched bases: 2. Germline assignment: CDR1 GTSNPN and CDR2 SVGIG (reference sequence). The DNA of the CDR3 is TGTGCCTGGAAGGGACAGACGAACACCGGGGAGCTGTTTTTT. It yields the protein CAWKGQTNTGELFF.

The chain couples TRBV15 to TRBJ1-1, with TRBD1 matching over 7 bases. Germline loops: CDR1 LNHNV, CDR2 YYDKDF (reference sequence). The junction had 5 bases not matched to a gene; V was cut back by 3 bases and J by 4 bases. This CDR3 region has 14 residues. DNA for the CDR3: TGTGCCACCAGCAGTACAGGGGTTTTCACTGAAGCTTTCTTT. Translated, it gives CATSSTGVFTEAFF.